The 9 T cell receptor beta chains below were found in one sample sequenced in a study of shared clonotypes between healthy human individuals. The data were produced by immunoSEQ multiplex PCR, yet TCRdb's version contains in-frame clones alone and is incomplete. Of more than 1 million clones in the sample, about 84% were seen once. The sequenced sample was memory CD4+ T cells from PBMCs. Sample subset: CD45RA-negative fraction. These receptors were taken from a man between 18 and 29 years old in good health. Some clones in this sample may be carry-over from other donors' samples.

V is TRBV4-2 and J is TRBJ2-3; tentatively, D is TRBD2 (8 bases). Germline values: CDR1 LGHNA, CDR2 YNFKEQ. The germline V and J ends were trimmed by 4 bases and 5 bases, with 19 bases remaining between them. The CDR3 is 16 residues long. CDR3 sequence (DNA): TGTGCCAGCAGCCCGGGAGGGACTAGGGGGCGAGATACGCAGTATTTT. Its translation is CASSPGGTRGRDTQYF.

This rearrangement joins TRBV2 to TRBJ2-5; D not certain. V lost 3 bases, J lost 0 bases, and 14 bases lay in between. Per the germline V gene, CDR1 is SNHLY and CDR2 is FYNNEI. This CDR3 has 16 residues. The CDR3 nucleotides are TGTGCCAGCAGTGACCCCAGTGGCTGGGACCAAGAGACCCAGTACTTC. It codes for CASSDPSGWDQETQYF.

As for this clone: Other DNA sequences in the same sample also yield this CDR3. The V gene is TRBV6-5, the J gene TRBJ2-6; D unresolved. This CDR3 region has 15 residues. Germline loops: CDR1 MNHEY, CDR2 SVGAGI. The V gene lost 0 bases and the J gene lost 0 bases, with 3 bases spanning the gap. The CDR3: CASSYSGSGANVLTF. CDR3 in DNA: TGTGCCAGCAGTTACTCGGGCTCTGGGGCCAACGTCCTGACTTTC.

CDR3 region: CASSLNGGVAQYF. CDR3 in DNA: TGTGCCAGCAGCTTGAATGGGGGCGTTGCGCAGTATTTT. The chain uses TRBV7-9 and TRBJ2-3; D is possibly TRBD1 (6 bases). From germline, CDR1 is SEHNR and CDR2 FQNEAQ (reference sequence). V dropped 3 bases and J dropped 10 bases, with 14 bases sitting between them. The CDR3 extends over 13 amino acids.

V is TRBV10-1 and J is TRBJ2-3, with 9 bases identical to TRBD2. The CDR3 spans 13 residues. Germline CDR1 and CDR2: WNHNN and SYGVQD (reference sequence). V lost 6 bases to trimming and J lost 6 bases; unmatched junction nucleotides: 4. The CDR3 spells CASSLAGMDTQYF. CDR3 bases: TGCGCCAGCAGCCTAGCGGGAATGGATACGCAGTATTTT.

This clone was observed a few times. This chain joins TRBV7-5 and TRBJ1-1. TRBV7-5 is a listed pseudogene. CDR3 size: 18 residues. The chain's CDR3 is CARSLVLAGEAMNTEAFF. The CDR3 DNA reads TGTGCCAGAAGCTTAGTGTTGGCCGGGGAGGCGATGAACACTGAAGCTTTCTTT.

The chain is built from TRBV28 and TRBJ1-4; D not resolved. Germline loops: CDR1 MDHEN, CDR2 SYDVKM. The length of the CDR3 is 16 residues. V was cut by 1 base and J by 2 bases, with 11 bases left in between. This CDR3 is CASSLSGWATNEKLFF. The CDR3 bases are TGTGCCAGCAGTTTATCGGGATGGGCGACTAATGAAAAACTGTTTTTT.

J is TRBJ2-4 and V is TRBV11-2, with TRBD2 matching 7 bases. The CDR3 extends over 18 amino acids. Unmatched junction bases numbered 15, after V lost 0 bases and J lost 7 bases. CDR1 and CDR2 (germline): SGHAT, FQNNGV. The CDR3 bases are TGTGCCAGCAGCTTAGATTTATGGGTGCTGCGGGAGAATAACATTCAGTACTTC. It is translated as CASSLDLWVLRENNIQYF.

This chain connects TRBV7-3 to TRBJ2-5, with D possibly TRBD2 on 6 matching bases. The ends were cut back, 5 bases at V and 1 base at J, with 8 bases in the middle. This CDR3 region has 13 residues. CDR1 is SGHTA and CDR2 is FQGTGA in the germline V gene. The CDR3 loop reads CASSRGSQETQYF. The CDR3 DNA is TGTGCCAGCAGCCGGGGGAGCCAAGAGACCCAGTACTTC. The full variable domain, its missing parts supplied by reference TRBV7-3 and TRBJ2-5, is GAGVSQTPSNKVTEKGKYVELRCDPISGHTALYWYRQSLGQGPEFLIYFQGTGAADDSGLPNDRFFAVRPEGSVSTLKIQRTERGDSAVYLCASSRGSQETQYFGPGTRLLVL.